The rows below give T cell receptor beta chains drawn from one sample of a study of OX40 agonist ivuxolimab in advanced cancers. Profiled with immunoSEQ multiplex PCR; TCRdb holds only in-frame clones, not every one. The sample shows 73,000 or so clones, around four fifths of them seen only once. The source was CD4+ or CD8+ T cells sorted from blood, collected in a trial of the OX40 agonist ivuxolimab. The receptor source for this set is an adult with an advanced solid tumor such as melanoma, head and neck, liver or kidney cancer. Both conserved end residues are part of each CDR3. A D gene is named only where the DNA matches it firmly. Size is omitted from some rows. Given values are once, few, many or a class for expanded clones.

TRBJ2-5,TRBV5-1,.,.,CASSPRPSVYQETQYF,TGCGCCAGCAGCCCGCGGCCTAGCGTGTACCAAGAGACCCAGTACTTC
TRBJ1-4,TRBV7-2,.,.,CASSLFTATNEKLFF,TGTGCCAGCAGCTTATTTACAGCAACTAATGAAAAACTGTTTTTT
TRBJ1-1,TRBV7-2,.,TRBD1,CASSVTGTGGAGTEAFF,TGTGCCAGCAGCGTTACCGGGACAGGGGGCGCAGGCACTGAAGCTTTCTTT
TRBJ1-1,TRBV5-5,.,TRBD1,CASSTGQGAVNTEAFF,TGTGCCAGCAGCACTGGACAGGGGGCCGTGAACACTGAAGCTTTCTTT
TRBJ2-5,TRBV6-1,.,TRBD1,CASNRQGKETQYF,TGTGCCAGCAACAGACAGGGGAAAGAGACCCAGTACTTC
TRBJ1-3,TRBV6-4,.,TRBD1,CASRDRGAPGNTIYF,TGTGCCAGCCGAGACAGGGGAGCGCCTGGAAACACCATATATTTT
TRBJ1-6,TRBV6-1,.,.,CASSEVSNTPLHF,TGTGCCAGCAGTGAAGTTTCCAATACACCCCTCCACTTT
TRBJ1-1,TRBV19,.,TRBD1,CASFAGGMNTEAFF,TGTGCCAGTTTCGCAGGGGGCATGAACACTGAAGCTTTCTTT
TRBJ2-3,TRBV2,once,.,CASSEQGDSSTDTQYF,TGTGCCAGCAGTGAACAGGGGGACTCTAGCACAGATACGCAGTATTTT
TRBJ2-7,TRBV6-1,.,.,CASKLTGTSYEQYF,TGTGCCAGCAAGTTAACAGGTACCTCCTACGAGCAGTACTTC
TRBJ1-1,TRBV10-1,.,.,CASRTTAALNTEAFF,TGCGCCAGCAGGACGACGGCCGCACTGAACACTGAAGCTTTCTTT
TRBJ1-5,TRBV19,.,TRBD1,CASSGRDRAYQPQHF,TGTGCCAGTAGTGGCCGGGACAGGGCTTATCAGCCCCAGCATTTT
TRBJ2-7,TRBV25-1,.,.,CASMGSSYEQYF,TGTGCCAGCATGGGAAGTTCCTACGAGCAGTACTTC
TRBJ2-2,TRBV18,.,.,CASSPYSQNTGELFF,TGTGCCAGCTCACCATACAGCCAGAACACCGGGGAGCTGTTTTTT
TRBJ2-3,TRBV30,.,TRBD2,CAWSVRSGGAADTQYF,TGTGCCTGGAGTGTACGATCGGGAGGGGCGGCAGATACGCAGTATTTT
TRBJ2-3,TRBV15,.,.,CATSRTGRTDTQYF,TGTGCCACCAGCAGGACAGGGAGGACAGATACGCAGTATTTT
TRBJ2-7,TRBV27,.,TRBD2,CASSLAPGRVDYEQYF,TGTGCCAGCAGTTTGGCCCCAGGGAGGGTGGACTACGAGCAGTACTTC
TRBJ2-3,TRBV5-1,.,TRBD2,CASSLALAGTDTQYF,TGCGCCAGCAGCTTGGCGTTAGCGGGAACAGATACGCAGTATTTT
TRBJ2-5,TRBV7-2,few,TRBD2,CASSPAGLAGVGWETQYF,TGTGCCAGCAGCCCCGCGGGACTAGCGGGAGTAGGGTGGGAGACCCAGTACTTC
TRBJ1-2,TRBV4-2,.,TRBD1,CASSQKGTGRNSRGYTF,TGTGCCAGCAGCCAAAAGGGGACAGGGCGAAATTCGCGAGGCTACACCTTC
TRBJ2-2,TRBV9,.,.,CASSVGLGADGELFF,TGTGCCAGCAGCGTAGGGTTAGGTGCGGACGGGGAGCTGTTTTTT
TRBJ2-2,TRBV6-4,.,.,CASSAYKNTGELFF,TGTGCCAGCAGTGCTTACAAGAACACCGGGGAGCTGTTTTTT
TRBJ1-1,TRBV18,.,.,CASSPWGLGTEAFF,TGTGCCAGCTCACCGTGGGGGCTGGGCACTGAAGCTTTCTTT
TRBJ2-7,TRBV14,.,.,CASSQDVESSQYF,TGTGCCAGCAGCCAAGACGTCGAATCAAGCCAGTACTTC
TRBJ1-3,TRBV5-1,.,.,CASSLEGNGNTIYF,TGCGCCAGCAGCTTGGAGGGCAATGGGAACACCATATATTTT
TRBJ1-2,TRBV5-6,.,TRBD1,CASSLEVTGTGYTF,TGTGCCAGCAGCTTGGAAGTGACAGGGACCGGCTACACCTTC
TRBJ2-1,TRBV11-3,.,TRBD1,CASKGGGNNEQFF,TGTGCCAGCAAAGGGGGCGGTAACAATGAGCAGTTCTTC
TRBJ1-2,TRBV7-2,.,.,CASSRREDYGYTF,TGTGCCAGCAGCCGCAGGGAGGACTATGGCTACACCTTC
TRBJ1-2,TRBV15,.,TRBD1,CATSMDRLYGYTF,TGTGCCACCAGCATGGACAGGCTCTATGGCTACACCTTC
TRBJ2-7,TRBV5-4,.,TRBD1,CASSPDRGRWEQYF,TGTGCCAGCAGCCCGGACAGGGGAAGGTGGGAGCAGTACTTC
TRBJ2-3,TRBV29-1,few,.,CSVESSGITQYF,TGCAGCGTTGAGTCCAGTGGGATAACGCAGTATTTT
TRBJ1-6,TRBV5-1,.,.,CASSFVVGQSPLHF,TGCGCCAGCAGCTTCGTCGTGGGGCAATCACCCCTCCACTTT
TRBJ1-6,TRBV4-3,.,.,CASSRSTANNSPLHF,TGCGCCAGCAGCCGGTCCACAGCCAACAATTCACCCCTCCACTTT
TRBJ1-2,TRBV10-3,.,.,CAISESGQYGYTF,TGTGCCATCAGTGAGTCAGGGCAATATGGCTACACCTTC
TRBJ1-1,TRBV6-5,.,.,CASSYSTGEAFF,TGTGCCAGCAGTTACTCGACTGGGGAAGCTTTCTTT
TRBJ2-7,TRBV5-1,.,TRBD1,CASSGQAGYEQYF,TGCGCCAGCAGCGGACAGGCCGGTTACGAGCAGTACTTC
TRBJ1-6,TRBV11-3,.,.,CASSSTFSSPLHF,TGTGCCAGCAGCTCGACCTTTTCCTCACCCCTCCACTTT
TRBJ1-1,TRBV21-1,.,.,CASSRWAGGTEAFF,.
TRBJ2-5,TRBV28,.,.,CASSPLTAIASETQYF,TGTGCCAGCAGTCCGCTTACAGCAATCGCGTCGGAGACCCAGTACTTC
TRBJ1-2,TRBV28,.,.,CASTPARSYGYTF,TGTGCCAGCACACCCGCACGAAGCTATGGCTACACCTTC
TRBJ1-2,TRBV19,.,.,CASSMDSELYGYTF,TGTGCCAGTAGTATGGACTCTGAACTCTATGGCTACACCTTC
TRBJ2-1,TRBV4-3,.,TRBD2,CASSPTGGGLAGHNEQFF,TGCGCCAGCAGCCCCACAGGGGGCGGACTAGCGGGACACAATGAGCAGTTCTTC
TRBJ1-3,TRBV28,.,.,CASSLWGVSGNTIYF,TGTGCCAGCAGTTTATGGGGAGTCTCTGGAAACACCATATATTTT
TRBJ2-7,TRBV5-4,.,TRBD2,CASSLGLAGEQYF,TGTGCCAGCAGCCTTGGACTAGCGGGAGAGCAGTACTTC
TRBJ2-6,TRBV7-9,.,.,CASSLAQGLASGANVLTF,TGTGCCAGCAGCTTAGCTCAGGGGCTTGCGTCTGGGGCCAACGTCCTGACTTTC
TRBJ2-2,TRBV2,.,TRBD2,CASSLKHSGAGELFF,TGTGCCAGCAGCCTCAAACATAGCGGGGCCGGGGAGCTGTTTTTT
TRBJ1-1,TRBV19,.,TRBD1,CASMAQGARGTEAFF,TGTGCCAGTATGGCCCAGGGGGCGCGGGGCACTGAAGCTTTCTTT
TRBJ1-6,TRBV30,.,TRBD1,CAWRDREDSPLHF,TGTGCCTGGAGAGACAGGGAGGATTCACCCCTCCACTTT
TRBJ2-3,TRBV10-3,few,.,CAINSNRNTDTQYF,TGTGCCATCAACAGTAATCGAAACACAGATACGCAGTATTTT
TRBJ2-1,TRBV6-5,.,TRBD1,CASKNGGRGLNEQFF,TGTGCCAGCAAAAACGGGGGCAGGGGGCTGAATGAGCAGTTCTTC
TRBJ2-3,TRBV5-1,.,TRBD2,CASSLARLAGGRDTQYF,TGCGCCAGCAGCTTGGCGAGACTAGCGGGGGGCCGAGATACGCAGTATTTT
TRBJ1-3,TRBV6-1,.,.,CASSVARDGNTIYF,TGTGCCAGCAGTGTGGCCAGGGACGGAAACACCATATATTTT
TRBJ2-1,TRBV11-1,.,.,CASSLRQMAYNEQFF,TGTGCCAGCAGCTTGAGACAGATGGCCTACAATGAGCAGTTCTTC
TRBJ2-3,TRBV7-9,.,.,CASSPPRTGRADTQYF,TGTGCCAGCAGCCCTCCTCGGACTGGACGTGCGGATACGCAGTATTTT
TRBJ1-2,TRBV30,.,.,CAWTAGGGHGYTF,TGTGCCTGGACCGCAGGTGGAGGACATGGCTACACCTTC
TRBJ1-2,TRBV10-3,few,.,CAISGGSGTKLGYGYTF,TGTGCCATCAGTGGGGGGTCCGGGACAAAACTGGGCTATGGCTACACCTTC
TRBJ1-6,TRBV6-5,few,.,CASNLSDRYNSPLHF,TGTGCCAGCAATCTATCGGACCGCTATAATTCACCCCTCCACTTT
TRBJ2-1,TRBV5-4,.,TRBD2,CASSSGTSGSNEQFF,TGTGCCAGCAGCTCGGGGACTAGCGGGAGTAATGAGCAGTTCTTC
TRBJ2-3,TRBV19,few,.,CASSETRDTQYF,TGTGCCAGCAGTGAGACACGAGATACGCAGTATTTT